This entry lists 10 T cell receptor beta chains sequenced from one sample in a study of T cell changes during pregnancy in multiple sclerosis (dated by TCRdb to between 2018 and 2021). Libraries were built with the immunoSEQ multiplex PCR assay. TCRdb mirrors the immuneACCESS table, restricted to in-frame sequences. Some clones are absent from its copies; in checked studies, under half trace to an unresolved V gene, and the reason for the others is unknown. Across this sample there are tens of thousands of clones, with 80% to 95% seen only once. 2% to 2.5% of the sample lies in the top ten. The specimen was peripheral blood, collected in the third trimester of pregnancy. The receptors derive from a female donor with multiple sclerosis, enrolled in a pregnancy study.

The rearrangement uses TRBV6-6 and TRBJ1-5, with TRBD1 matching over 7 bases. Germline V gives CDR1 MNHNY, CDR2 SVGAGI (reference sequence). With 5 bases clipped from V and 0 bases from J, the junction kept 4 bases outside the gene matches. The CDR3 contains 15 residues. Written as DNA, the CDR3 is TGTGCCAGCAGTGTGGCAGGGGGTAGCAATCAGCCCCAGCATTTT. Translation: CASSVAGGSNQPQHF.

The chain links TRBV6-5 to TRBJ2-3; possibly TRBD2 for D (6 bases). Germline V gives CDR1 MNHEY, CDR2 SVGAGI. V lost 8 bases, J lost 3 bases, and 9 bases lay in between. This CDR3 is 12 amino acids long. The DNA of the CDR3 is TGTGCCAGCGGGAGGATAACAGATACGCAGTATTTT. Amino acid sequence: CASGRITDTQYF.

V usage is TRBV10-3 and J usage is TRBJ2-1, with 13 bases that match TRBD2. CDR3 length equals 16 residues. In germline, CDR1 is ENHRY, CDR2 SYGVKD. The ends lost 5 bases at V and 5 bases at J; junction bases unmatched: 6. As DNA, the CDR3 is TGTGCCATCAGTCCGTCGGGACTAGCGGGACACAATGAGCAGTTCTTC. Amino acids: CAISPSGLAGHNEQFF.

The chain has TRBV28 and TRBJ2-5; 10 bases line up with TRBD1. The germline V gene encodes CDR1 MDHEN and CDR2 SYDVKM. The CDR3 totals 15 residues. Unmatched junction bases numbered 8, after V lost 6 bases and J lost 4 bases. CDR3 region: CASRPWTGGRETQYF. CDR3 bases: TGTGCCAGCAGACCTTGGACAGGGGGACGAGAGACCCAGTACTTC. Full variable domain (remainder filled in from reference TRBV28 and TRBJ2-5): DVKVTQSSRYLVKRTGEKVFLECVQDMDHENMFWYRQDPGLGLRLIYFSYDVKMKEKGDIPEGYSVSREKKERFSLILESASTNQTSMYLCASRPWTGGRETQYFGPGTRLLVL.

The chain employs TRBV6-1 and TRBJ1-2; D call uncertain. V was trimmed by 4 bases and J by 8 bases, leaving 17 bases between them. The V gene's germline CDR1 is MNHNS and CDR2 SASEGT. The CDR3 consists of 14 residues. CDR3 bases: TGTGCCAGCAGTGGCGGGGAGGGATCAGCGGGCTACACCTTC. Its protein product is CASSGGEGSAGYTF.

The V gene is TRBV5-3, the J gene TRBJ2-1, with a tentative D call TRBD1 (6 bases). TRBV5-3 is classed as an ORF, of uncertain function. Trimming took 0 bases from V and 9 from J, leaving 13 bases between them. The CDR3 is 14 amino acids. CDR3 nucleotides: TGTGCCAGAAGCTTGGATGGACAGCTCTTTGAGCAGTTCTTC. Its translation is CARSLDGQLFEQFF.

This sequence joins TRBV27 and TRBJ2-2; perhaps TRBD2 as D (5 bases). Between the trimmed V and J ends, which lost 6 bases and 1 base, there was a span of 12 bases. Germline V gives CDR1 MNHEY, CDR2 SMNVEV (reference sequence). There are 15 residues in the CDR3. The CDR3 protein is CASRDFAGNTGELFF. CDR3 coding DNA: TGTGCCAGCAGGGACTTTGCAGGGAACACCGGGGAGCTGTTTTTT.

This rearrangement joins TRBV13 to TRBJ2-1; 14 positions match TRBD2. Germline CDR1 and CDR2: PRHDT and FYEKMQ (reference sequence). V was pared by 3 bases and J by 0 bases, with 4 bases of the junction left unmatched. This CDR3 is 18 amino acids long. The CDR3 protein is CASSLGLAGVSSYNEQFF. CDR3 nucleotide sequence: TGTGCCAGCAGCTTGGGACTAGCGGGAGTGAGCTCCTACAATGAGCAGTTCTTC.

The chain joins TRBV9 to TRBJ2-2, with D perhaps matching TRBD1 (5 bases). The length of the CDR3 is 15 residues. Germline assignment: CDR1 SGDLS and CDR2 YYNGEE. V was shortened by 3 bases and J by 6 bases, with 15 bases between the two germline ends. The CDR3: CASSEGAGLPGELFF. CDR3 in DNA: TGTGCCAGCAGCGAGGGCGCAGGGTTGCCCGGGGAGCTGTTTTTT.

V gene TRBV11-2 combines with J gene TRBJ2-3, with a weak D call TRBD1 (5 bases). V shed 3 bases and J shed 3 bases, with 13 bases lying between them. CDR1 is SGHAT, CDR2 FQNNGV, per germline. The CDR3 has 15 residues. CDR3 bases: TGTGCCAGCAGCTTCTTTCAGGGCGGAACAGATACGCAGTATTTT. It translates to CASSFFQGGTDTQYF.